These T cell receptor beta chains were read from a single sample in a study of T cells in Graves' hyperthyroidism and ophthalmopathy. Using its own MiXCR run on the multiplex PCR reads, TCRdb lists one record per CDR3 protein. The sample includes more than 500,000 distinct CDR3 sequences, 15% to 20% seen only once; the top ten take 3.8%. The sample consisted of blood. These TCRs come from a woman aged 25-40 years with Graves' hyperthyroidism. Both conserved end residues are part of each CDR3. A D gene is named only where the DNA matches it firmly. Size tells how often a clone was seen (once, few, many) or the class of an expanded clone, and some rows leave it out.

D gene	V gene	J gene	clone size	CDR3 DNA	CDR3 protein
-	TRBV30	TRBJ1-5	many	TGTGCCTGGAATGCAGATAGCAATCAGCCCCAGCATTTT	CAWNADSNQPQHF
TRBD1	TRBV28	TRBJ1-5	many	TGTGCCAGCAGGCCGTTGGACAGGGTCGATCAGCCCCAGCATTTT	CASRPLDRVDQPQHF
-	TRBV4-1	TRBJ2-3	-	TGCGCCAGCAGCCAGGGGATGGGCCCAGATACGCAGTATTTT	CASSQGMGPDTQYF
TRBD1	TRBV28	TRBJ1-1	many	TGTGCCAGCACCCTGACAGGGCGCACTGAAGCTTTCTTT	CASTLTGRTEAFF
-	TRBV28	TRBJ2-2	few	TGTGCCAGCCAGTTCAGGGGTTGGACCGGGGAGCTGTTTTTT	CASQFRGWTGELFF
-	TRBV12-3/TRBV12-4	TRBJ2-7	few	TGTGCCAGCAGTTCCTTCCCCCCCGACAGCTTTTTCTACGAGCAGTACTTC	CASSSFPPDSFFYEQYF
TRBD2	TRBV20-1	TRBJ2-3	many	TGCAGTGCGGGACAAGATCTAGCGGGAGGGCCGGGGAAAACAGATACGCAGTATTTT	CSAGQDLAGGPGKTDTQYF
TRBD2	TRBV5-1	TRBJ2-5	-	TGCGCCAGCAGCTTGGAGGGACTAGCGGGAGGAGAGACCCAGTACTTC	CASSLEGLAGGETQYF
-	TRBV7-2	TRBJ2-3	-	TGTGCCTGCAGCCTAGCCCTAGGGGCAGATACGCAGTATTTT	CACSLALGADTQYF
-	TRBV7-7	TRBJ2-5	-	TGTGCTAGCAGCTTAGTCTCGGGCTCAACAGAGACCCAGTACTTC	CASSLVSGSTETQYF
TRBD1	TRBV20-1	TRBJ1-5	few	TGCAGTGCCCCCCGAACAGGGGGCAATCAGCCCCAGCATTTT	CSAPRTGGNQPQHF
TRBD2	TRBV20-1	TRBJ2-1	few	TGCAGTGCTAGAGACCCTAGCGGGAGGAACAATGAGCAGTTCTTC	CSARDPSGRNNEQFF
-	TRBV10-1	TRBJ2-3	few	TGCGCCGGAATTCCTGGCGGAGCTAGCACAGATACGCAGTATTTT	CAGIPGGASTDTQYF
-	TRBV6-5	TRBJ1-5	many	TGTGCCAGCAGTTACGAGGCACCATATAGCAATCAGCCCCAGCATTTT	CASSYEAPYSNQPQHF
TRBD1	TRBV5-1	TRBJ2-1	many	TGCGCCAGCAGCTTCGGACAGGGTTTTGAGCAGTTCTTC	CASSFGQGFEQFF
-	TRBV13	TRBJ2-7	many	TGTGCCAGCAGCTCCCGTCGTTCCGGGACTGGACACTACGAGCAGTACTTC	CASSSRRSGTGHYEQYF
TRBD1	TRBV10-3	TRBJ1-1	few	TGTGCCACGACAGGGTTGAACACTGAAGCTTTCTTT	CATTGLNTEAFF
-	TRBV3-1	TRBJ1-5	-	TGTGCCAGCAGTCCCGGGACAAATAGCAATCAGCCCCAGCATTTT	CASSPGTNSNQPQHF
-	TRBV20-1	TRBJ2-7	many	TGCAGTGCTAGTTATCCGGGTCCCCCGGCGGAGGAGCAGTACTTC	CSASYPGPPAEEQYF
-	TRBV7-2	TRBJ2-1	many	TGTGCCAGCAGCCTTTTAAGACTGAGACCGAGCTCCTACAATGAGCAGTTCTTC	CASSLLRLRPSSYNEQFF